This TCR beta chain originates from a study of CD8 T cells in ankylosing spondylitis. TCRdb fed the 5' RACE reads into MiXCR, producing one record per CDR3 protein. The sample includes over 400,000 distinct CDR3 sequences, 25% to 30% of them seen just once. Study observations and caveats: Fewer than 10 highly homologous variants made up a TCR beta motif that seemed to typify ankylosing spondylitis blood.

For this clonotype: Its antigen is still unknown.

Germline-derived CDR1 and CDR2 are MNHEY and SMNVEV (reference sequence). This CDR3 spans 13 amino acids. V was trimmed by 2 bases and J by 7 bases, leaving 11 bases between them. The J gene is TRBJ1-2, the V gene TRBV27, with D hard to call. This receptor was identified in a male donor with ankylosing spondylitis. The sample was blood, either unsorted or a sorted T cell fraction (not recorded which). The CDR3 nucleotides read TGTGCCAGCAGTTTAAGGGAATCGGGTGGCTACACCTTC. Translated, it gives CASSLRESGGYTF.